These T cell receptor beta chains were read from a single sample in a study of beta chain features in type 1 diabetes. TCRdb's table, derived via immunoSEQ multiplex PCR, lists solely in-frame clones and lacks some. The table shows around 260,000 clones, with roughly a quarter occurring only once. Sequencing used naive CD4+ T cells from blood. These receptors all come from a woman aged 25 to 45 with type 1 diabetes. Both conserved end residues are part of each CDR3. D genes are given only for firm matches. The size entry is marked missing in some rows and otherwise reads once, few, many or a size class.

TRBJ2-7 | few | TRBV5-1 | NA | CASSISMTGPYEQYF | TGCGCCAGCAGCATTTCTATGACAGGCCCCTACGAGCAGTACTTC
TRBJ2-1 | NA | TRBV29-1 | NA | CSVLSGSSYNEQFF | TGCAGCGTTTTAAGCGGGTCCTCCTACAATGAGCAGTTCTTC
TRBJ2-7 | few | TRBV7-8 | TRBD1 | CASSRPGQGIYEQYF | TGTGCCAGCAGTCGTCCGGGACAGGGAATTTACGAGCAGTACTTC
TRBJ2-3 | few | TRBV5-1 | NA | CASSLQGWTDTQYF | TGCGCCAGCAGCTTGCAGGGGTGGACAGATACGCAGTATTTT
TRBJ2-1 | few | TRBV9 | NA | CASSVLDSHEQFF | TGTGCCAGCAGCGTACTAGATTCCCATGAGCAGTTCTTC
TRBJ1-1 | few | TRBV6-6 | NA | CASRRGGTGSTEAFF | TGTGCCAGCAGAAGGGGGGGCACGGGGTCCACTGAAGCTTTCTTT
TRBJ2-7 | few | TRBV28 | TRBD2 | CASSLKGLAGSAPYEQYF | TGTGCCAGCAGTTTAAAGGGACTAGCGGGAAGTGCTCCCTACGAGCAGTACTTC
TRBJ2-1 | few | TRBV9 | TRBD2 | CASSAPTTGTSGSNEQFF | TGTGCCAGCAGCGCCCCGACCACCGGGACTAGCGGTAGCAATGAGCAGTTCTTC
TRBJ2-7 | few | TRBV7-9 | TRBD1 | CASSWGQTPGHEQYF | TGTGCCAGCAGCTGGGGACAGACCCCCGGCCACGAGCAGTACTTC
TRBJ2-3 | few | TRBV11-1 | NA | CASSSPRDTQYF | TGTGCCAGCAGCTCCCCCCGAGATACGCAGTATTTT
TRBJ2-1 | NA | TRBV7-9 | TRBD2 | CASRRLGTRQYEQFF | TGTGCCAGCAGGCGCCTCGGGACTAGACAGTATGAGCAGTTCTTC
TRBJ2-3 | few | TRBV5-1 | TRBD2 | CASSLGTSGSTDTQYF | TGCGCCAGCAGCTTGGGGACTAGCGGTAGCACAGATACGCAGTATTTT
TRBJ2-3 | few | TRBV11-2 | TRBD2 | CASGLLNRLAGTDTQYF | TGTGCCAGCGGCCTTCTCAACCGACTAGCGGGAACAGATACGCAGTATTTT
TRBJ1-1 | few | TRBV30 | NA | CAWSVFRNTEAFF | TGTGCCTGGAGTGTATTCCGGAACACTGAAGCTTTCTTT
TRBJ1-2 | NA | TRBV18 | NA | CASQPDGPAGYGYTF | TGTGCCAGCCAACCCGACGGGCCCGCGGGCTATGGCTACACCTTC
TRBJ2-1 | NA | TRBV18 | TRBD2 | CASSPDLAGYEQFF | TGTGCCAGCTCACCTGATCTAGCGGGATACGAGCAGTTCTTC
TRBJ1-1 | few | TRBV28 | NA | CASSYSLSEAFF | TGTGCCAGCAGTTACTCACTGTCGGAAGCTTTCTTT